This is a list of T cell receptor beta chains from one sample in a study of immune characterization of retroperitoneal liposarcoma. TCRdb independently ran MiXCR on the PCR reads; one entry per CDR3 protein. Of over 8,000 distinct CDR3 sequences listed, around a third are singletons. Sequencing was carried out using tumor tissue. All receptors derive from a male donor with retroperitoneal liposarcoma. CDR3s include the opening cysteine and the closing phenylalanine or tryptophan. The D gene is left open where the match is weak. Some rows mark clone size as missing; the rest say once, few, many or name a class of expanded clone.

length	size	V	J	D	CDR3	DNA
12	few	TRBV27	TRBJ2-1	TRBD1	CASTGTVGEQFF	TGTGCCAGCACAGGGACAGTTGGAGAGCAGTTCTTC
16	NA	TRBV6-6	TRBJ1-3	TRBD1	CASSYGQGSSGNTIYF	TGTGCCAGCAGTTACGGACAGGGGAGCTCTGGAAACACCATATATTTT
13	NA	TRBV7-6	TRBJ2-1	TRBD1	CASSLGTGVEQFF	TGTGCCAGCAGCTTAGGGACAGGGGTTGAGCAGTTCTTC
15	few	TRBV6-1	TRBJ2-5	TRBD1	CASRHRQGRYNEQYF	TGTGCCAGCAGACATAGACAGGGGAGGTACAATGAGCAGTACTTC
16	NA	TRBV9	TRBJ1-4	NA	CASSAGELSSSEKLFF	TGTGCCAGCAGCGCGGGGGAACTAAGTTCGAGTGAAAAACTGTTTTTT
13	many	TRBV11-3	TRBJ2-7	TRBD1	CASSQGQGGEQYF	TGTGCCAGCAGCCAGGGACAGGGAGGCGAGCAGTACTTC
17	few	TRBV7-6	TRBJ2-1	NA	CASSLEPVGSSYNEQFF	TGTGCCAGCAGCTTAGAACCGGTAGGGAGCTCCTACAATGAGCAGTTCTTC
14	NA	TRBV6-5	TRBJ2-1	TRBD2	CASSRTSGAIKQFF	TGTGCCAGCAGTAGAACTAGCGGGGCTATTAAGCAGTTCTTC
13	NA	TRBV6-1	TRBJ1-2	TRBD1	CASSFQGAYGYTF	TGTGCCAGCAGTTTTCAGGGGGCTTATGGCTACACCTTC
15	medium-sized	TRBV7-8	TRBJ2-7	NA	CASSLRFGPRYEQYF	TGTGCCAGCAGCTTAAGGTTCGGGCCTCGCTACGAGCAGTACTTC
15	NA	TRBV6-6	TRBJ2-1	NA	CASSYSGGLQNEQFF	TGTGCCAGCAGTTACTCAGGGGGACTGCAGAACGAGCAGTTCTTC
13	many	TRBV7-6	TRBJ2-7	NA	CASSSGQWEEQYF	TGTGCCAGCAGCTCCGGACAGTGGGAGGAGCAGTACTTC
15	medium-sized	TRBV7-6	TRBJ2-7	TRBD2	CASSPRTSGNNEQYF	TGTGCCAGCAGCCCTCGGACTAGCGGCAACAATGAGCAGTACTTC
17	few	TRBV27	TRBJ2-1	TRBD2	CASSRLAGASSYNEQFF	TGTGCCAGCTCTCGACTAGCGGGAGCCAGCTCCTACAATGAGCAGTTCTTC
16	NA	TRBV12-3/TRBV12-4	TRBJ2-4	NA	CASSFWLQLAKNIQYF	TGTGCCAGCAGTTTCTGGCTACAACTAGCCAAAAACATTCAGTACTTC
15	NA	TRBV10-1	TRBJ2-2	TRBD2	CASSELAGNTGELFF	TGCGCCAGCAGTGAACTAGCGGGGAACACCGGGGAGCTGTTTTTT
15	many	TRBV27	TRBJ2-1	TRBD2	CASSKGLGTVNEQFF	TGTGCCAGCAGTAAAGGACTAGGAACTGTCAATGAGCAGTTCTTC
14	NA	TRBV27	TRBJ2-7	NA	CASSLAEAYNEQYF	TGTGCCAGCAGTTTAGCGGAAGCGTACAATGAGCAGTACTTC
15	NA	TRBV12-5	TRBJ2-7	NA	CASGQYGRWPYEQYF	TGTGCTAGTGGCCAATATGGCAGGTGGCCCTACGAGCAGTACTTC
13	many	TRBV6-1	TRBJ2-1	NA	CASSSTGPYEQFF	TGTGCCAGCAGTTCGACAGGACCCTACGAGCAGTTCTTC
17	many	TRBV6-1	TRBJ1-5	TRBD1	CASTFSGTGAGNQPQHF	TGTGCCAGCACCTTCTCCGGGACAGGGGCGGGAAATCAGCCCCAGCATTTT
14	few	TRBV6-1	TRBJ1-6	NA	CASSAWGWDSPLHF	TGTGCCAGCAGTGCGTGGGGATGGGATTCACCCCTCCACTTT
16	medium-sized	TRBV12-3/TRBV12-4	TRBJ2-7	TRBD2	CASSPTTSGRLYEQYF	TGTGCCAGCAGTCCCACGACTAGCGGGAGGTTATACGAGCAGTACTTC
15	NA	TRBV11-2	TRBJ1-1	TRBD1	CASSKRTGGAFVGFF	TGTGCCAGCAGCAAGCGGACAGGGGGCGCTTTCGTAGGTTTCTTT
18	many	TRBV6-1	TRBJ2-1	TRBD2	CASSHPGTSGTSYNEQFF	TGTGCCAGCAGCCACCCTGGGACTAGCGGGACCTCCTACAATGAGCAGTTCTTC
14	once	TRBV7-2	TRBJ2-2	TRBD1	CASSFTGTGGELFF	TGTGCCAGCAGCTTTACCGGGACAGGCGGGGAGCTGTTTTTT
13	many	TRBV7-2	TRBJ1-2	NA	CASSLVRDVSYTF	TGTGCCAGCAGCTTAGTTAGGGACGTGAGCTACACCTTC
12	few	TRBV6-1	TRBJ2-7	NA	CASQRPPYEQYF	TGTGCCAGCCAAAGGCCCCCTTACGAGCAGTACTTC
14	few	TRBV12-3/TRBV12-4	TRBJ2-7	TRBD1	CASKVGTGLYEQYF	TGTGCCAGCAAGGTCGGGACAGGACTTTACGAGCAGTACTTC
12	NA	TRBV6-6	TRBJ2-1	NA	CASSYTGLEQFF	TGTGCCAGCAGTTACACAGGCTTGGAGCAGTTCTTC
18	NA	TRBV12-3/TRBV12-4	TRBJ2-1	NA	CASSLGRPGTLPLYEQFF	TGTGCCAGCAGTTTAGGACGGCCGGGTACACTCCCCCTCTACGAGCAGTTCTTC